Listed below are T cell receptor beta chains from one sample, sequenced in a study of blood T cell repertoires in COVID-19. Produced via immunoSEQ multiplex PCR; TCRdb's table is partial and in-frame only. The sample has more than 100,000 clones, roughly 85% seen once. The sample comprised peripheral blood. The source is a man older than 75 with acute or convalescent COVID-19. Both conserved end residues are part of each CDR3. The order of the fields is J gene, D gene, V gene, CDR3 length, CDR3 DNA, CDR3 protein. D genes are given only for firm matches.

j_gene: TRBJ1-1
d_gene: -
v_gene: TRBV7-9
len: 13
CDR3nt: TGTGCCAGCAGCCACGGGAAAGACACTGAAGCTTTCTTT
CDR3aa: CASSHGKDTEAFF

j_gene: TRBJ2-3
d_gene: -
v_gene: TRBV29-1
len: 13
CDR3nt: TGCAGCGTTGATTTGCGGAACACAGATACGCAGTATTTT
CDR3aa: CSVDLRNTDTQYF

j_gene: TRBJ2-2
d_gene: TRBD2
v_gene: TRBV2
len: 17
CDR3nt: TGTGCCAGCAGTCCCGGGACTAGCGGGAGGAACACCGGGGAGCTGTTTTTT
CDR3aa: CASSPGTSGRNTGELFF

j_gene: TRBJ2-1
d_gene: -
v_gene: TRBV11-2
len: 14
CDR3nt: TGTGCCAGCAGCCACCGGGACTCCTACAATGAGCAGTTCTTC
CDR3aa: CASSHRDSYNEQFF

j_gene: TRBJ1-3
d_gene: TRBD1
v_gene: TRBV7-9
len: 18
CDR3nt: TGTGCCAGCATAATGGGACAGGGGAGTCCTCGCTCTGGAAACACCATATATTTT
CDR3aa: CASIMGQGSPRSGNTIYF

j_gene: TRBJ2-5
d_gene: TRBD1
v_gene: TRBV6-6
len: 15
CDR3nt: TGTGCCAGCAGTATCCCGGGACAGGGTCGTGAGACCCAGTACTTC
CDR3aa: CASSIPGQGRETQYF

j_gene: TRBJ1-1
d_gene: -
v_gene: TRBV2
len: 12
CDR3nt: TGTGCCAGCAGTGGCGAGGGAGGGAGGGCTTTCTTT
CDR3aa: CASSGEGGRAFF

j_gene: TRBJ1-4
d_gene: -
v_gene: TRBV10-3
len: 15
CDR3nt: TGTGCCATCAGTGCGTTGGGTGAGGCTAATGAAAAACTGTTTTTT
CDR3aa: CAISALGEANEKLFF

j_gene: TRBJ1-1
d_gene: -
v_gene: TRBV10-3
len: 15
CDR3nt: TGTGCCATCAGTACAGTACAGGGCTCGAGCACTGAAGCTTTCTTT
CDR3aa: CAISTVQGSSTEAFF

j_gene: TRBJ1-2
d_gene: -
v_gene: TRBV12-5
len: 12
CDR3nt: TGTGCTAGTGGTTTGCCGGTCGTTGGCTACACCTTC
CDR3aa: CASGLPVVGYTF

j_gene: TRBJ1-3
d_gene: TRBD1
v_gene: TRBV11-2
len: 13
CDR3nt: TGTGCCAGCAGCCAGGACAGGGCCAACACCATATATTTT
CDR3aa: CASSQDRANTIYF

j_gene: TRBJ2-3
d_gene: TRBD2
v_gene: TRBV18
len: 15
CDR3nt: TGTGCCAGCTCACCACCAGCGGGGGGGCTAGATACGCAGTATTTT
CDR3aa: CASSPPAGGLDTQYF